This T cell receptor (beta chain) was sequenced for a study of cytomegalovirus exposure and HLA in healthy donors. Study-wide results and limits: In a later analysis, an Asian-associated ancestry cluster reportedly showed fewer N-insertions than the roughly 730-donor mean. A later analysis reported that several of the most significant clusters appeared to be linked to common viral pathogens, among them Epstein-Barr virus. When a later analysis compared HLA-associated TCR beta chains with equally common others, the HLA-associated chains turned out to be more clonally expanded and to have lower generation probabilities.

The PCR was carried out with 60 Vbeta primers and 13 Jbeta primers. Profiling relied on immunoSEQ multiplex PCR, and the TCRdb table lists in-frame clones only, not all of them. The sample has 100,000 to 150,000 clones; 70% to 85% are singletons. There are 15 residues in the CDR3. V lost 6 bases, J lost 0 bases, and 5 bases stayed unmatched. Per germline, CDR1 MNHEY and CDR2 SVGAGI. In the case of this clone: Its antigen is not identified.

The genes are TRBV6-5 and TRBJ2-3; 8 positions agree with TRBD2. The sequence was obtained from a man aged 35-49 years in good health and CMV-seropositive. Sequenced input: PBMCs. DNA of the CDR3: TGTGCCAGCAGGATCTTAGCGGGGAGCACAGATACGCAGTATTTT. It encodes CASRILAGSTDTQYF.